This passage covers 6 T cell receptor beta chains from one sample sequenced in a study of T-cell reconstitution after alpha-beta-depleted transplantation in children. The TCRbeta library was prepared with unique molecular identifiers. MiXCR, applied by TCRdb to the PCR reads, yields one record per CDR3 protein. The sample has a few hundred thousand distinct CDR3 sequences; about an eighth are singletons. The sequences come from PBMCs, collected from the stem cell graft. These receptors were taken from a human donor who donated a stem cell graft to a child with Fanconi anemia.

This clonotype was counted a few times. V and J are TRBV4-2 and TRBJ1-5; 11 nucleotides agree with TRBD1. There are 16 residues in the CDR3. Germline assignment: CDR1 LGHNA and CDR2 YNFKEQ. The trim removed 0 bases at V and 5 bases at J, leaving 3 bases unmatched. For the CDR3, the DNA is TGTGCCAGCAGCCAAGATGGACAGGGGGCGCATCAGCCCCAGCATTTT. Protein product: CASSQDGQGAHQPQHF.

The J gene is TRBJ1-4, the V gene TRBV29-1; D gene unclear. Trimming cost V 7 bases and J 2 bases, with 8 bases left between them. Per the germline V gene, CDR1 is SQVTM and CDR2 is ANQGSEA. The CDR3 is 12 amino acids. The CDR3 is CSGGMTNEKLFF. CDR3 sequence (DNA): TGCAGCGGCGGTATGACTAATGAAAAACTGTTTTTT.

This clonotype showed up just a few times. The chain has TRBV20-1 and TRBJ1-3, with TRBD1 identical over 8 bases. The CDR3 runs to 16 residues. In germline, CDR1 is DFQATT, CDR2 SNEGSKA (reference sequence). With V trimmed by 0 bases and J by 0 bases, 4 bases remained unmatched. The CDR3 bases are TGCAGTGCTAGAGAGGACAGGGCTGACTCTGGAAACACCATATATTTT. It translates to CSAREDRADSGNTIYF.

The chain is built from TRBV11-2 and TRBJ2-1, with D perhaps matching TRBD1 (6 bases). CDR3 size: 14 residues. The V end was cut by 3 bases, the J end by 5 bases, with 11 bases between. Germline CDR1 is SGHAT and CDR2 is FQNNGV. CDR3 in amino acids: CASSLGAGNNEQFF. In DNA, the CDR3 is TGTGCCAGCAGCTTGGGGGCAGGGAACAATGAGCAGTTCTTC.

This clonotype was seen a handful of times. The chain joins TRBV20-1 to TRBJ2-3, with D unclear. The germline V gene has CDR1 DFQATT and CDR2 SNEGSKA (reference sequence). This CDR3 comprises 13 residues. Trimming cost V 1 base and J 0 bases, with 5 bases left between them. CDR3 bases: TGCAGTGCTAGAGTCCCCAGCACAGATACGCAGTATTTT. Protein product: CSARVPSTDTQYF.

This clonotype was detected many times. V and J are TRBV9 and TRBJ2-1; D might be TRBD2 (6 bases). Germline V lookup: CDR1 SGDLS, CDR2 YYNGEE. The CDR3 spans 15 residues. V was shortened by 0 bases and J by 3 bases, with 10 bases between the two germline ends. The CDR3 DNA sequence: TGTGCCAGCAGCGTAGGGGTAGCGGACTACAATGAGCAGTTCTTC. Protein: CASSVGVADYNEQFF.